This TCR beta chain was sequenced during a study of blood T cell repertoires in COVID-19. The V gene end was trimmed by 4 bases and the J gene end by 7 bases; junction bases not matched to a gene: 16. Germline CDR1 reads SGHRS; CDR2 reads YFSETQ. The CDR3 has 16 residues. Profiled with immunoSEQ multiplex PCR; TCRdb holds only in-frame clones, not every one. The repertoire has 300,000 or so clones, 91% of them found once; the top ten carry around 2.2%. The material sequenced was peripheral blood. The chain combines TRBV5-1 with TRBJ1-2, with 7 bases lining up with TRBD1. The receptor was derived from a woman aged 30 to 39 with COVID-19, enrolled during active disease. The CDR3 protein is CASSPQTGQIVSGYTF. DNA for the CDR3: TGCGCCAGCAGCCCCCAGACAGGGCAAATCGTATCTGGCTACACCTTC.